The 29 T cell receptor beta chains below were found in one sample sequenced in a study of OX40 agonist ivuxolimab in advanced cancers. Profiling relied on immunoSEQ multiplex PCR, and the TCRdb table lists in-frame clones only, not all of them. The repertoire holds tens of thousands of clones, with 70% to 90% as singletons. The sample was CD4+ or CD8+ T cells sorted from blood, taken in a trial of the OX40 agonist ivuxolimab. The receptors derive from an adult with an advanced solid tumor such as melanoma, head and neck, liver or kidney cancer.

This clone was counted once. The CDR3 DNA sequence: TGTGCCAGCCAGGGACAGGGCGCTGTTTATGGCTACACCTTC. It yields the protein CASQGQGAVYGYTF. The chain carries TRBV2 and TRBJ1-2, with 9 bases lining up with TRBD1. The germline V gene encodes CDR1 SNHLY and CDR2 FYNNEI. J lost 5 bases, V lost 8 bases, and 9 bases had no gene match. The CDR3 is made up of 14 amino acids.

As DNA, the CDR3 is TGTGCCAGCAGCCAAGTGGGACAGCAACCCTACGAGCAGTACTTC. It translates to CASSQVGQQPYEQYF. V gene TRBV7-9 combines with J gene TRBJ2-7; 7 bases agree with TRBD1. The CDR3 consists of 15 residues. Germline assignment: CDR1 SEHNR and CDR2 FQNEAQ (reference sequence). The V gene end was trimmed by 5 bases and the J gene end by 2 bases; junction bases not matched to a gene: 9.

This sequence joins TRBV18 and TRBJ2-5; the D gene could be TRBD1 or TRBD2 (5 bases each). The assigned J gene may be wrong: the sequence end matches TRBJ2-7 better. The CDR3 contains 13 residues. Germline V gene data show CDR1 as KGHSH and CDR2 as LQKENI. CDR3 DNA: TGTGCCAGCTCAACGGGGCTCTCCTACGAGCAGTACTTC. Translation: CASSTGLSYEQYF.

The rearrangement joins TRBV9 to TRBJ2-3, with a weak D call TRBD1 (5 bases). V was shortened by 4 bases and J by 2 bases, with 14 bases between the two germline ends. The length of the CDR3 is 15 residues. Germline V CDR1 and CDR2: SGDLS, YYNGEE. The CDR3 region has the DNA TGTGCCAGCAGCCCCATAGGCAGGGCCACAGATACGCAGTATTTT. It translates to CASSPIGRATDTQYF.

The rearrangement links TRBV19 to TRBJ2-3, with TRBD1 as a possible D gene (6 bases). Germline-derived CDR1 and CDR2 are LNHDA and SQIVND (reference sequence). Trimming removed 5 bases from V and 9 bases from J, with 21 bases in between. CDR3 length: 15 amino acids. The CDR3 spells CASSPKPVTTGTQYF. The CDR3, as DNA: TGTGCCAGTAGTCCTAAACCAGTGACAACAGGGACGCAGTATTTT.

The rearrangement uses TRBV28 and TRBJ2-1; D gene unclear. The CDR3 consists of 14 residues. V lost 7 bases, J lost 5 bases, and 15 bases lay in between. Germline V lookup: CDR1 MDHEN, CDR2 SYDVKM. This CDR3 reads CASTYTRANNEQFF. Here the CDR3 DNA reads TGTGCCAGCACCTACACCCGGGCCAACAATGAGCAGTTCTTC.

The V gene is TRBV28, the J gene TRBJ1-1; D unresolved. The germline gives CDR1 MDHEN, CDR2 SYDVKM. This CDR3 is built from 12 residues. The V gene lost 3 bases and the J gene lost 4 bases, with 6 bases spanning the gap. The CDR3 loop reads CASSLWSTEAFF. Written as DNA, the CDR3 is TGTGCCAGCAGTTTGTGGAGCACTGAAGCTTTCTTT.

The genes are TRBV4-1 and TRBJ2-1; D unclear. CDR3 length: 17 residues. Trimming cost V 1 base and J 7 bases, with 20 bases left between them. Germline CDR1 reads MGHRA; CDR2 reads YSYEKL. The CDR3 DNA is TGCGCCAGCAGCCAAGTTCTGGGCTCCCCCCCAAGGAATGAGCAGTTCTTC. This encodes CASSQVLGSPPRNEQFF.

This clone came up a few times. This rearrangement joins TRBV10-3 to TRBJ2-1; possible D gene TRBD2, 5 bases. CDR1 and CDR2 from the germline V gene are ENHRY and SYGVKD. The CDR3 totals 14 residues. Deletions cut 5 bases from V and 6 bases from J, with 14 bases between. CDR3 DNA sequence: TGTGCCATCAGTCCGGGCGGGCAGACCAATGAGCAGTTCTTC. Translated: CAISPGGQTNEQFF.

V usage is TRBV5-1 and J usage is TRBJ1-2, with 8 bases lining up with TRBD1. Per the germline V gene, CDR1 is SGHRS and CDR2 is YFSETQ. The CDR3 has 14 residues. The J segment lost 3 bases and the V segment lost 2 bases, leaving 3 bases of the junction unmatched. CDR3 loop: CASSLAQGDYGYTF. In DNA, the CDR3 is TGCGCCAGCAGCTTAGCACAGGGGGACTATGGCTACACCTTC.

In its sample, this clone was seen a few times. This rearrangement joins TRBV7-9 to TRBJ2-7; D unresolved. Deletions cut 1 base from V and 3 bases from J, with 10 bases between. This CDR3 comprises 14 residues. Germline V CDR1 and CDR2: SEHNR, FQNEAQ (reference sequence). CDR3 sequence: CASSLDPHVYEQYF. For the CDR3, the DNA is TGTGCCAGCAGCTTAGACCCCCACGTCTACGAGCAGTACTTC.

The V gene is TRBV15, the J gene TRBJ2-2, with D possibly TRBD1 on 5 matching bases. Germline V lookup: CDR1 LNHNV, CDR2 YYDKDF (reference sequence). The CDR3 spans 18 residues. Trimming stripped 0 bases from V and 3 bases from J, with 17 bases between. Here the CDR3 DNA reads TGTGCCACCAGCAGAGATAGGATCTTATTAGGGGACACCGGGGAGCTGTTTTTT. Protein product: CATSRDRILLGDTGELFF.

The V and J genes are TRBV2 and TRBJ1-6; no firm D call. The V end was cut by 3 bases, the J end by 7 bases, with 13 bases between. The CDR3 extends over 15 amino acids. The germline V gene has CDR1 SNHLY and CDR2 FYNNEI. The CDR3 DNA is TGTGCCAGCAGTGACCGGTCTCCAAGGAATTCACCCCTCCACTTT. The encoded protein is CASSDRSPRNSPLHF. The full variable domain, completed using reference TRBV2 and TRBJ1-6, is EPEVTQTPSHQVTQMGQEVILRCVPISNHLYFYWYRQILGQKVEFLVSFYNNEISEKSEIFDDQFSVERPDGSNFTLKIRSTKLEDSAMYFCASSDRSPRNSPLHFGNGTRLTVT.

The V gene is TRBV18, the J gene TRBJ1-4, with D hard to call. CDR1 is KGHSH and CDR2 is LQKENI in the germline V gene. The V end was cut by 3 bases, the J end by 4 bases, with 12 bases between. CDR3 size: 15 residues. For the CDR3, the DNA is TGTGCCAGCTCACCGAACGCGCCGAATAATGAAAAACTGTTTTTT. Its protein is CASSPNAPNNEKLFF. Supplemented by reference TRBV18 and TRBJ1-4, the full variable domain reads NAGVMQNPRHLVRRRGQEARLRCSPMKGHSHVYWYRQLPEEGLKFMVYLQKENIIDESGMPKERFSAEFPKEGPSILRIQQVVRGDSAAYFCASSPNAPNNEKLFFGSGTQLSVL.

This clone occurred once. The chain recombines TRBV7-9 with TRBJ2-1; 11 nucleotides align to TRBD2. Germline-derived CDR1 and CDR2 are SEHNR and FQNEAQ (reference sequence). There are 17 residues in the CDR3. Trimming cost V 4 bases and J 3 bases; bases outside gene matches: 8. The CDR3 protein is CASSYNRLAGIYNEQFF. In DNA, the CDR3 is TGTGCCAGCAGCTATAACCGACTAGCGGGGATCTACAATGAGCAGTTCTTC.

The chain employs TRBV7-2 and TRBJ1-1; D uncertain. V was cut by 0 bases and J by 1 base, with 6 bases left in between. CDR1 and CDR2 from the germline V gene are SGHTA and FQGNSA. The CDR3 is made up of 14 amino acids. The CDR3 DNA follows: TGTGCCAGCAGCTTAGCGGGAGGGAACACTGAAGCTTTCTTT. Its protein product is CASSLAGGNTEAFF.

V is TRBV6-5 and J is TRBJ2-3, with 7 bases that match TRBD2. This CDR3 has 16 residues. Germline values: CDR1 MNHEY, CDR2 SVGAGI. Trimming took 0 bases from V and 3 from J; bases not matched to a gene: 6. The CDR3 protein is CASSYSAGEGTDTQYF. The CDR3 bases are TGTGCCAGCAGTTACTCGGCGGGAGAGGGGACAGATACGCAGTATTTT.

This sequence joins TRBV6-6 and TRBJ1-1; 7 positions match TRBD1. With 0 bases clipped from V and 1 base from J, the junction kept 2 bases outside the gene matches. The CDR3 loop spans 15 amino acids. Germline CDR1 reads MNHNY; CDR2 reads SVGAGI (reference sequence). CDR3 sequence reads: CASSYSAGGNTEAFF. Here the CDR3 DNA reads TGTGCCAGCAGTTACTCGGCAGGGGGGAACACTGAAGCTTTCTTT.

V usage is TRBV6-1 and J usage is TRBJ2-5; weak D call: TRBD2 (6 bases). The ends were cut back, 4 bases at V and 2 bases at J, with 14 bases in the middle. Germline V gene sequence: CDR1 MNHNS, CDR2 SASEGT. The CDR3 sequence is 15 residues long. CDR3 in DNA: TGTGCCAGCAGTGTGGGAGGTTTCATACAAGAGACCCAGTACTTC. Translated, it gives CASSVGGFIQETQYF.

This chain links TRBV9 with TRBJ1-6; D gene ambiguous. Germline CDR1 is SGDLS and CDR2 is YYNGEE. Trimming stripped 4 bases from V and 6 bases from J, with 14 bases between. This CDR3 is 15 amino acids long. The DNA of the CDR3 is TGTGCCAGCAGCCCACATCAGACGGGTAATTCACCCCTCCACTTT. Translation gives CASSPHQTGNSPLHF.

The V and J genes are TRBV6-5 and TRBJ1-1; the D is unclear. The CDR3 sequence is 15 residues long. Germline V gives CDR1 MNHEY, CDR2 SVGAGI. The ends were cut back, 5 bases at V and 0 bases at J, with 13 bases in the middle. CDR3: CASSRPPQMNTEAFF. CDR3 in DNA: TGTGCCAGCAGTCGACCTCCGCAAATGAACACTGAAGCTTTCTTT.

This chain links TRBV15 with TRBJ2-7; unclear D gene. With 0 bases removed from V and 1 base from J, the gap between germline ends came to 10 bases. The length of the CDR3 is 15 residues. Germline CDR1 LNHNV, CDR2 YYDKDF (reference sequence). This chain's CDR3 is CATSRDYPASYEQYF. CDR3 coding DNA: TGTGCCACCAGCAGAGATTATCCAGCGTCCTACGAGCAGTACTTC.

In its sample, this clone was seen once. The chain recombines TRBV29-1 with TRBJ1-1, with a tentative D call TRBD1 (6 bases). Trimming cost V 6 bases and J 1 base, with 15 bases left between them. CDR1 is SQVTM and CDR2 is ANQGSEA in the germline V gene. The CDR3 loop spans 14 amino acids. CDR3 in DNA: TGCAGCGTGTGGACCGGGACACCGAACACTGAAGCTTTCTTT. Translated: CSVWTGTPNTEAFF. The full variable domain, its missing parts supplied by reference TRBV29-1 and TRBJ1-1, is SAVISQKPSRDICQRGTSLTIQCQVDSQVTMMFWYRQQPGQSLTLIATANQGSEATYESGFVIDKFPISRPNLTFSTLTVSNMSPEDSSIYLCSVWTGTPNTEAFFGQGTRLTVV.

The chain employs TRBV5-1 and TRBJ2-1; 7 positions match TRBD2. Trimming removed 0 bases from V and 3 bases from J; junction bases left unmatched: 6. The germline V gene has CDR1 SGHRS and CDR2 YFSETQ. The CDR3 is 16 amino acids. CDR3 nucleotide sequence: TGCGCCAGCAGCTTGGTGCTAGCGGCTAGCTACAATGAGCAGTTCTTC. Translation gives CASSLVLAASYNEQFF.

The chain links TRBV9 to TRBJ2-1, with D perhaps matching TRBD2 (5 bases). Trimming left V 0 bases short and J 10 bases short, with 14 bases between. The CDR3 length is 14 residues. Germline loops: CDR1 SGDLS, CDR2 YYNGEE. For the CDR3, the DNA is TGTGCCAGCAGCGTAGTGCCTAGCCTCAGGGAGCAGTTCTTC. The encoded protein is CASSVVPSLREQFF.

The chain joins TRBV28 to TRBJ1-1; D is unclear. The V gene's germline CDR1 is MDHEN and CDR2 SYDVKM. V was cut by 5 bases and J by 0 bases, with 13 bases left in between. The CDR3 is made up of 15 amino acids. CDR3 sequence: CASSPPTWMNTEAFF. CDR3 sequence (DNA): TGTGCCAGCAGTCCCCCGACATGGATGAACACTGAAGCTTTCTTT.

The genes are TRBV11-1 and TRBJ1-3; possible D gene TRBD1, 5 bases. Germline lookup yields CDR1 SGHAT and CDR2 FQDESV (reference sequence). The CDR3 consists of 16 residues. The ends were cut back, 3 bases at V and 0 bases at J, with 12 bases in the middle. The CDR3 nucleotides are TGTGCCAGCAGCTTTCAGGAGGGGCTCTCTGGAAACACCATATATTTT. Protein sequence: CASSFQEGLSGNTIYF.

This clone has a single count. The rearrangement links TRBV12-1 to TRBJ2-3; the table's D gene call, TRBD2, was not cross checked with the DNA. TRBV12-1 is noted as a pseudogene. The CDR3 totals 17 residues. CDR3 sequence reads: CASSFWRERRSTDTQYF. CDR3 DNA sequence: TGTGCCAGCAGCTTTTGGCGGGAGAGACGCTCCACAGATACGCAGTATTTT.

This clone was seen only a few times. The J gene is TRBJ1-4, the V gene TRBV5-5; maybe TRBD1 (6 bases). CDR3 length equals 15 residues. The V gene lost 1 base and the J gene lost 8 bases, with 15 bases spanning the gap. Germline V lookup: CDR1 SGHKS, CDR2 YYEKEE (reference sequence). The CDR3 sequence is CASSLSWTVVEKLFF. CDR3 coding DNA: TGTGCCAGCAGCTTGTCATGGACAGTGGTAGAAAAACTGTTTTTT.